Below, 20 T cell receptor beta chains from the same sample are listed, as sequenced in a study of shared clonotypes between healthy human individuals. The repertoire was sequenced with immunoSEQ multiplex PCR; TCRdb's copy has only in-frame clones and lacks some. This sample carries approximately 2.1 million clones, over 90% of them seen once, and the ten largest clones take around 0.4%. Source material: naive CD4+ T cells from PBMCs. Regarding subset: CD45RA+ positively selected. Every receptor here comes from a man between 18 and 29 years old in good health. Some clones in this sample may be carry-over from other donors' samples.

The chain combines TRBV28 with TRBJ2-6; 7 positions agree with TRBD2. The germline V gene encodes CDR1 MDHEN and CDR2 SYDVKM. The CDR3 spans 16 residues. The junction had 12 bases not matched to a gene; V was cut back by 11 bases and J by 2 bases. CDR3: CALRGRGVTGANVLTF. The CDR3 DNA is TGTGCCCTACGGGGACGGGGGGTTACTGGGGCCAACGTCCTGACTTTC.

A note on this clone: The same CDR3 also results from other DNA sequences found in this sample. J is TRBJ1-1 and V is TRBV6-1, with a tentative D call TRBD1 (6 bases). CDR1 is MNHNS and CDR2 is SASEGT in the germline V gene. The CDR3 totals 15 residues. Deletions cut 4 bases from V and 0 bases from J, with 12 bases between. The CDR3 DNA follows: TGTGCCAGCAGTGTCGGACAGATTATGAACACTGAAGCTTTCTTT. It translates to CASSVGQIMNTEAFF.

Here the CDR3 reads CASSSWGGGVNTEAFF. The CDR3 DNA is TGTGCCAGCAGTTCCTGGGGTGGAGGGGTGAACACTGAAGCTTTCTTT. The J gene is TRBJ1-1, the V gene TRBV28; a possible D gene is TRBD1 (5 bases). With 4 bases removed from V and 0 bases from J, the gap between germline ends came to 15 bases. Germline V gives CDR1 MDHEN, CDR2 SYDVKM. This CDR3 has 16 amino acids.

The rearrangement links TRBV28 to TRBJ2-3; D not resolved. The CDR3 is 14 amino acids. Per germline, CDR1 MDHEN and CDR2 SYDVKM. The CDR3 bases are TGTGCTCATAGCCGCGGAGATAGCACAGATACGCAGTATTTT. Protein: CAHSRGDSTDTQYF.

The V gene is TRBV20-1, the J gene TRBJ1-2; TRBD1 agrees at 7 bases. Trimming took 5 bases from V and 6 from J; bases not matched to a gene: 3. The CDR3 length is 11 residues. Germline values: CDR1 DFQATT, CDR2 SNEGSKA (reference sequence). CDR3 amino acids: CSAQGGNGYTF. In DNA, the CDR3 is TGCAGTGCTCAGGGGGGAAATGGCTACACCTTC.

The chain combines TRBV5-1 with TRBJ2-5; D may be TRBD1 or TRBD2 (7 bases each). This CDR3 contains 16 residues. Trimming pared 0 bases from V and 4 bases from J, leaving 16 bases between. Germline CDR1 and CDR2: SGHRS and YFSETQ. Here the CDR3 reads CASSLGVQGRGETQYF. CDR3 DNA: TGCGCCAGCAGCTTGGGGGTACAGGGGAGGGGAGAGACCCAGTACTTC.

The J gene is TRBJ2-5, the V gene TRBV29-1; D unclear. Germline lookup yields CDR1 SQVTM and CDR2 ANQGSEA. The CDR3 length is 14 residues. Trimming removed 6 bases from V and 2 bases from J, with 16 bases in between. CDR3 nucleotides: TGCAGCGTACGCCTAGGCAGAGCACAAGAGACCCAGTACTTC. It translates to CSVRLGRAQETQYF.

The chain is built from TRBV11-2 and TRBJ1-4, with D unresolved. Trimming stripped 3 bases from V and 3 bases from J, with 8 bases between. Germline V gene data show CDR1 as SGHAT and CDR2 as FQNNGV. This CDR3 region has 14 residues. In nucleotides, the CDR3 is TGTGCCAGCAGCTTGGTGGCTGCTAATGAAAAACTGTTTTTT. Translated: CASSLVAANEKLFF.

The chain employs TRBV2 and TRBJ2-3; TRBD2 agrees at 12 bases. The CDR3 spans 16 residues. V trimming: 0 bases; J trimming: 5 bases; junction bases outside the gene matches: 3. Germline loops: CDR1 SNHLY, CDR2 FYNNEI. CDR3 coding DNA: TGTGCCAGCAGTGAAGCACGACTAGCGGGAGAAGATACGCAGTATTTT. Translating it yields CASSEARLAGEDTQYF.

Concerning this clone: This CDR3 is also generated by other DNA sequences in the sample. The DNA for the CDR3 is TGTGCCAGCAGTCCTACAGGGGGCAGTCAGCCCCAGCATTTT. This codes for CASSPTGGSQPQHF. The rearrangement links TRBV2 to TRBJ1-5; TRBD1 agrees at 9 bases. The CDR3 runs to 14 residues. Germline CDR1 is SNHLY and CDR2 is FYNNEI. The V gene end was trimmed by 5 bases and the J gene end by 6 bases; junction bases not matched to a gene: 5.

V and J are TRBV7-9 and TRBJ2-5, with D tentatively TRBD1 (5 bases). The CDR3 length is 14 residues. Between the trimmed V and J ends, which lost 5 bases and 2 bases, there was a span of 12 bases. Germline loops: CDR1 SEHNR, CDR2 FQNEAQ (reference sequence). The CDR3 DNA sequence: TGTGCCAGCAGCACCCGACAGTTACAAGAGACCCAGTACTTC. It yields the protein CASSTRQLQETQYF.

The chain uses TRBV18 and TRBJ2-7; D tentatively fits TRBD1 or TRBD2 (5 bases each). V was pared by 5 bases and J by 1 base, with 12 bases between. Germline V gives CDR1 KGHSH, CDR2 LQKENI. This CDR3 contains 14 residues. Here the CDR3 DNA reads TGTGCCAGCTCAGCCCGGGACGCATCCTACGAGCAGTACTTC. Amino acid sequence: CASSARDASYEQYF.

This chain's CDR3 is CASSPQGGKNIQYF. CDR3 sequence (DNA): TGTGCCAGCAGCCCACAGGGTGGCAAAAACATTCAGTACTTC. This chain uses TRBV7-9 with TRBJ2-4; D is possibly TRBD1 (6 bases). Germline V CDR1 and CDR2: SEHNR, FQNEAQ (reference sequence). The CDR3 is 14 amino acids. Between the trimmed V and J ends, which lost 5 bases and 3 bases, there was a span of 11 bases.

The V call is TRBV19, the J call TRBJ2-5; D remains unclear. The CDR3 runs 16 residues. The germline V and J ends were trimmed by 3 bases and 2 bases, with 16 bases remaining between them. The germline V gene encodes CDR1 LNHDA and CDR2 SQIVND (reference sequence). Written as DNA, the CDR3 is TGTGCCAGTAGTATCGCCCGGAAGTTCAGGCAAGAGACCCAGTACTTC. It yields the protein CASSIARKFRQETQYF.

This chain links TRBV6-1 with TRBJ2-1; tentatively, D is TRBD1 (5 bases). Germline lookup yields CDR1 MNHNS and CDR2 SASEGT. The CDR3 length is 12 residues. Between the trimmed V and J ends, which lost 5 bases and 5 bases, there was a span of 7 bases. CDR3 amino acids: CASSRQHNEQFF. The CDR3 DNA sequence: TGTGCCAGCAGTAGACAGCACAATGAGCAGTTCTTC.

The genes are TRBV5-1 and TRBJ2-5; 7 bases are shared with TRBD1. The CDR3 runs 16 residues. Trimming cost V 2 bases and J 5 bases; bases outside gene matches: 12. Germline CDR1 and CDR2: SGHRS and YFSETQ. DNA of the CDR3: TGCGCCAGCAGCTTTACAGGGGACGTGGTAGTGGAGACCCAGTACTTC. Its protein product is CASSFTGDVVVETQYF.

This sequence joins TRBV28 and TRBJ1-1; a weak D match, TRBD1 (5 bases). From germline, CDR1 is MDHEN and CDR2 SYDVKM. The CDR3 is made up of 17 amino acids. Trimming took off 5 bases at V and 3 bases at J, with 22 bases between the two ends. CDR3 DNA: TGTGCCAGCAGTCCAACCGGGACCAGGCATGGGGACACTGAAGCTTTCTTT. Encoded protein: CASSPTGTRHGDTEAFF.

Points on this clone: The sample contains more than one DNA sequence encoding this CDR3. The CDR3 nucleotides are TGTGCCAGCAGGAGGAACACCGGGGAGCTGTTTTTT. Translation gives CASRRNTGELFF. This sequence joins TRBV28 and TRBJ2-2, with D hard to call. The germline V and J ends were trimmed by 6 bases and 1 base, with 3 bases remaining between them. Germline V gene lookup returns CDR1 MDHEN and CDR2 SYDVKM. The CDR3 spans 12 residues.

This rearrangement joins TRBV5-1 to TRBJ1-1; D call uncertain. Germline CDR1 is SGHRS and CDR2 is YFSETQ. Trimming pared 4 bases from V and 1 base from J, leaving 17 bases between. This CDR3 is 16 amino acids long. CDR3 loop: CASSPRGATSNTEAFF. CDR3 nucleotide sequence: TGCGCCAGCAGCCCCCGGGGTGCCACCTCGAACACTGAAGCTTTCTTT.

This rearrangement joins TRBV5-1 to TRBJ2-7; 8 bases agree with TRBD1. Looked up from germline, CDR1 is SGHRS and CDR2 is YFSETQ. V trimming: 0 bases; J trimming: 3 bases; junction bases outside the gene matches: 8. The CDR3 totals 16 residues. CDR3 nucleotides: TGCGCCAGCAGCTTGGGGCCGACAGGGGACGGCTACGAGCAGTACTTC. Its protein product is CASSLGPTGDGYEQYF. Combining the CDR3 with reference TRBV5-1 and TRBJ2-7 gives the whole variable domain KAGVTQTPRYLIKTRGQQVTLSCSPISGHRSVSWYQQTPGQGLQFLFEYFSETQRNKGNFPGRFSGRQFSNSRSEMNVSTLELGDSALYLCASSLGPTGDGYEQYFGPGTRLTVT.